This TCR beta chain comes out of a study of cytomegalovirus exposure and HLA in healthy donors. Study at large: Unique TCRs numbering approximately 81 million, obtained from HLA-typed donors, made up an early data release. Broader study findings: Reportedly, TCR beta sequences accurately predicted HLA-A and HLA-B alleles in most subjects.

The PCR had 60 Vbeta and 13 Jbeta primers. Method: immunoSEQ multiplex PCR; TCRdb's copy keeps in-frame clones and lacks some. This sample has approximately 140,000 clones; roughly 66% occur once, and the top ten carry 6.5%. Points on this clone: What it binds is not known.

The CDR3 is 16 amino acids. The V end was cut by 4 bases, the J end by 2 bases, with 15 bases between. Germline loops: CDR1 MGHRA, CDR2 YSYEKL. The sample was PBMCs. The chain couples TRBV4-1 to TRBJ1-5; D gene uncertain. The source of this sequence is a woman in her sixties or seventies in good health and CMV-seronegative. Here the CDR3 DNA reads TGCGCCAGCAGCCGATCTTGGACCGGGGGCAATCAGCCCCAGCATTTT. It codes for CASSRSWTGGNQPQHF.